This record looks at one T cell receptor (beta chain) sequence and its context. This entry belongs to a study of glioma-infiltrating T cells after dendritic cell vaccination. Study at large: Between about 2003 and 2013, patients got autologous tumor lysate-pulsed dendritic cell vaccines. Autologous tumor lysate was loaded overnight onto monocyte-derived dendritic cells grown less than 8 days with IL-4 and GM-CSF.

Primers: 60 V beta forward and 13 J beta reverse. Sequenced by immunoSEQ multiplex PCR; TCRdb stores in-frame clones only, minus some. The profile shows about 92,000 clones, 70% to 90% of them singletons. Unmatched junction bases numbered 11, after V lost 2 bases and J lost 1 base. This CDR3 contains 17 residues. The V gene's germline CDR1 is KGHSH and CDR2 LQKENI. The rearrangement joins TRBV18 to TRBJ2-7, with TRBD1 matching over 7 bases. This receptor was obtained from a human donor with glioblastoma. The starting material was blood, obtained before dendritic cell vaccination. The DNA for the CDR3 is TGTGCCAGCTCACCAGGGCAATCGAACAGGGGATCCTACGAGCAGTACTTC. Its protein product is CASSPGQSNRGSYEQYF. The full variable domain, completed using reference TRBV18 and TRBJ2-7, is NAGVMQNPRHLVRRRGQEARLRCSPMKGHSHVYWYRQLPEEGLKFMVYLQKENIIDESGMPKERFSAEFPKEGPSILRIQQVVRGDSAAYFCASSPGQSNRGSYEQYFGPGTRLTVT.